Presented here are 31 T cell receptor beta chains from one specimen sequenced in a study of cytomegalovirus exposure and HLA in healthy donors. Amplification used 60 Vbeta primers and 13 Jbeta primers. The data were produced by immunoSEQ multiplex PCR, yet TCRdb's version contains in-frame clones alone and is incomplete. The sample gives some 100,000 clones, roughly 70% of which show up once; about 10% is in the top ten. The sequenced sample was PBMCs. Receptors originate from a man aged 50-59 years in good health and CMV-seronegative.

This chain links TRBV2 with TRBJ1-4; 10 bases map to TRBD1. The J segment lost 8 bases and the V segment lost 6 bases, leaving 9 bases of the junction unmatched. The germline CDR1 and CDR2 sequences are SNHLY and FYNNEI. This CDR3 has 15 amino acids. CDR3 region: CASSPDRGLREKLFF. Written as DNA, the CDR3 is TGTGCCAGCAGCCCAGACAGGGGGCTTAGGGAAAAACTGTTTTTT.

This sequence joins TRBV30 and TRBJ1-6; no definite D call. The CDR3 is 14 residues long. The V gene's germline CDR1 is GTSNPN and CDR2 SVGIG (reference sequence). V was pared by 6 bases and J by 1 base, with 10 bases between. The DNA for the CDR3 is TGTGCCTGCCGCCGAGGGTCCTATAATTCACCCCTCCACTTT. Translation gives CACRRGSYNSPLHF.

J is TRBJ1-5 and V is TRBV6-6; D remains ambiguous. Germline CDR1 reads MNHNY; CDR2 reads SVGAGI (reference sequence). This CDR3 has 14 residues. V was cut by 6 bases and J by 3 bases, with 12 bases left in between. DNA of the CDR3: TGTGCCAGCAGCTGGGAGGGTTACAATCAGCCCCAGCATTTT. This translates into CASSWEGYNQPQHF.

V and J are TRBV29-1 and TRBJ2-4; 8 positions agree with TRBD1. The CDR3 runs to 15 residues. Germline-derived CDR1 and CDR2 are SQVTM and ANQGSEA. V shed 0 bases and J 5 bases; nucleotides not matched to a gene: 6. CDR3 sequence reads: CSVEDFGRGQNIQYF. DNA for the CDR3: TGCAGCGTTGAAGATTTCGGCAGGGGGCAAAACATTCAGTACTTC.

This clone was picked up a small number of times. CDR3 residues: CASSLRQVLPTEQYF. In nucleotides, the CDR3 is TGTGCCAGCAGCTTACGACAGGTATTACCTACCGAGCAGTACTTC. The rearrangement joins TRBV11-1 to TRBJ2-7, with D perhaps matching TRBD1 (6 bases). Germline CDR1 SGHAT, CDR2 FQDESV (reference sequence). The CDR3 loop spans 15 amino acids. The V end lost 2 bases, the J end lost 6 bases, and 17 bases lay between the germline ends. The whole variable domain, remainder taken from reference TRBV11-1 and TRBJ2-7, is EAEVAQSPRYKITEKSQAVAFWCDPISGHATLYWYRQILGQGPELLVQFQDESVVDDSQLPKDRFSAERLKGVDSTLKIQPAELGDSAMYLCASSLRQVLPTEQYFGPGTRLTVT.

The V gene is TRBV9, the J gene TRBJ1-3; 10 bases agree with TRBD1. The CDR3 has 15 amino acids. V shed 5 bases and J 2 bases; nucleotides not matched to a gene: 4. CDR1 is SGDLS and CDR2 is YYNGEE in the germline V gene. This chain's CDR3 is CASSPGTGAGNTIYF. Written as DNA, the CDR3 is TGTGCCAGCAGTCCCGGGACAGGGGCTGGAAACACCATATATTTT.

J is TRBJ1-2 and V is TRBV2; maybe TRBD1 (5 bases). The CDR3 has 13 amino acids. Per the germline V gene, CDR1 is SNHLY and CDR2 is FYNNEI. The ends were cut back, 7 bases at V and 4 bases at J, with 13 bases in the middle. The DNA for the CDR3 is TGTGCCAGCACCTATGCGACAGCCTATGGCTACACCTTC. The encoded protein is CASTYATAYGYTF. Variable domain in full (rest from reference TRBV2 and TRBJ1-2): EPEVTQTPSHQVTQMGQEVILRCVPISNHLYFYWYRQILGQKVEFLVSFYNNEISEKSEIFDDQFSVERPDGSNFTLKIRSTKLEDSAMYFCASTYATAYGYTFGSGTRLTVV.

The chain is built from TRBV6-5 and TRBJ2-5, with 10 bases that match TRBD1. This CDR3 comprises 15 residues. The V gene's germline CDR1 is MNHEY and CDR2 SVGAGI. V was clipped by 5 bases and J by 6 bases; unmatched bases: 9. CDR3: CASSTRTGGVQTQYF. The CDR3 nucleotides are TGTGCCAGCAGTACCAGGACAGGGGGGGTCCAGACCCAGTACTTC.

This chain connects TRBV6-6 to TRBJ2-7; weak D call: TRBD2 (5 bases). The CDR3 length is 12 residues. V lost 2 bases to trimming and J lost 5 bases, with 7 bases between them. Germline values: CDR1 MNHNY, CDR2 SVGAGI (reference sequence). CDR3 sequence (DNA): TGTGCCAGCAGTTACGTCGGGGACGAGCAGTACTTC. Translated, it gives CASSYVGDEQYF.

This chain joins TRBV10-3 and TRBJ2-1; 13 bases match TRBD2. Germline CDR1 ENHRY, CDR2 SYGVKD. The CDR3 contains 17 residues. V trimming: 7 bases; J trimming: 4 bases; junction bases outside the gene matches: 10. The CDR3 reads CAITPTSGRAIYNEQFF. CDR3 DNA: TGTGCCATCACTCCAACTAGCGGGAGGGCCATTTACAATGAGCAGTTCTTC.

The V and J genes are TRBV7-8 and TRBJ2-3, with D possibly TRBD2 on 6 matching bases. V lost 1 base, J lost 1 base, and 12 bases lay in between. This CDR3 is 16 amino acids long. Germline values: CDR1 SGHVS, CDR2 FQNEAQ. CDR3 loop: CASSLGRGKGTDTQYF. The DNA for the CDR3 is TGTGCCAGCAGCTTAGGGCGGGGAAAGGGCACAGATACGCAGTATTTT.

The chain joins TRBV7-9 to TRBJ1-4; the D is unclear. Looked up from germline, CDR1 is SEHNR and CDR2 is FQNEAQ (reference sequence). The length of the CDR3 is 14 residues. Trimming removed 2 bases from V and 5 bases from J, with 9 bases in between. The CDR3 bases are TGTGCCAGCAGCTTAAGGCAGACAAATGAAAAACTGTTTTTT. Its protein product is CASSLRQTNEKLFF.

In this sample, this clone turned up a few times. This chain connects TRBV5-5 to TRBJ2-7, with 8 bases fitting TRBD2. Germline CDR1 is SGHKS and CDR2 is YYEKEE (reference sequence). Trimming took 4 bases from V and 2 from J; bases not matched to a gene: 8. This CDR3 is built from 15 residues. The CDR3 sequence is CASSRGGPSPYEQYF. As DNA, the CDR3 is TGTGCCAGCAGCCGGGGGGGTCCTTCACCCTACGAGCAGTACTTC.

The genes are TRBV2 and TRBJ1-6; D uncertain. The CDR3 is 14 residues long. From germline, CDR1 is SNHLY and CDR2 FYNNEI. V was pared by 3 bases and J by 7 bases, with 10 bases between. The CDR3 protein is CASSEGFENSPLHF. The CDR3 region has the DNA TGTGCCAGCAGTGAGGGCTTTGAGAATTCACCCCTCCACTTT.

V and J are TRBV7-2 and TRBJ2-1; 9 bases agree with TRBD2. Losses at the gene ends were 3 bases for V and 4 bases for J; bases not matched to a gene: 1. CDR3 length: 14 amino acids. The germline gives CDR1 SGHTA, CDR2 FQGNSA. The CDR3 loop is CASSLTSGYNEQFF. CDR3 coding DNA: TGTGCCAGCAGCTTGACTAGCGGATACAATGAGCAGTTCTTC.

This clone has more than one count but fewer than ten. One end of the junction fails to match germline, which may point to a read error. J is TRBJ1-1 and V is TRBV7-9, with 7 positions matching TRBD1. The CDR3 runs to 14 residues. Germline CDR1 SEHNR, CDR2 FQNEAQ (reference sequence). CDR3 amino acids: CSSSDRQGATEAFF. The CDR3 DNA reads TGTTCCAGCAGCGATAGACAGGGTGCCACTGAAGCTTTCTTT.

V usage is TRBV27 and J usage is TRBJ1-1; D perhaps matches TRBD1 (6 bases). The germline gives CDR1 MNHEY, CDR2 SMNVEV (reference sequence). Trimming removed 9 bases from V and 1 base from J, with 15 bases in between. This CDR3 spans 14 amino acids. The CDR3 sequence is CASGKGQTNTEAFF. CDR3 bases: TGTGCCAGTGGGAAAGGACAGACGAACACTGAAGCTTTCTTT.

On this clone: Other nucleotide sequences from this sample produce the same CDR3. V gene TRBV5-4 combines with J gene TRBJ2-2; TRBD1 might be the D (6 bases). The CDR3 runs to 14 residues. V lost 3 bases and J lost 1, with 7 bases in between. Germline V gene data show CDR1 as SGHNT and CDR2 as YYREEE (reference sequence). As DNA, the CDR3 is TGTGCCAGCAGCTGGGGGCAGAACACCGGGGAGCTGTTTTTT. It encodes CASSWGQNTGELFF.

This rearrangement joins TRBV9 to TRBJ1-4; D gene unclear. From germline, CDR1 is SGDLS and CDR2 YYNGEE. Trimming removed 3 bases from V and 8 bases from J, with 17 bases in between. This CDR3 is built from 15 residues. The CDR3: CASSEARSGREKLFF. The DNA of the CDR3 is TGTGCCAGCAGCGAGGCCCGATCGGGAAGAGAAAAACTGTTTTTT.

The chain carries TRBV7-9 and TRBJ2-1; possibly TRBD2 for D (6 bases). V was clipped by 5 bases and J by 4 bases, with 12 bases between them. CDR1 is SEHNR, CDR2 FQNEAQ, per germline (reference sequence). The CDR3 covers 14 residues. CDR3 bases: TGTGCCAGCAGCCCCGTCGGGAGTTACAATGAGCAGTTCTTC. This translates into CASSPVGSYNEQFF.

The table lists this clone with a count of one. J is TRBJ2-1 and V is TRBV19; 9 nucleotides match TRBD2. Germline V gives CDR1 LNHDA, CDR2 SQIVND (reference sequence). The CDR3 loop spans 15 amino acids. Trimming removed 7 bases from V and 4 bases from J; junction bases left unmatched: 8. The CDR3 DNA follows: TGTGCCAGTATCCCTAGCGGGGCCCGGTACAATGAGCAGTTCTTC. Translated, it gives CASIPSGARYNEQFF.

The chain uses TRBV6-5 and TRBJ1-6; 8 bases match TRBD1. CDR3 length equals 14 residues. J gave up 9 bases and V 5 bases, and 6 bases lay outside the gene matches. The germline V gene has CDR1 MNHEY and CDR2 SVGAGI. The CDR3 region is CASSGQGLGSPLHF. CDR3 DNA sequence: TGTGCCAGCAGTGGACAGGGTCTTGGTTCACCCCTCCACTTT.

The CDR3 nucleotides are TGTGCCAGCAGCCAAGGACAGTTTCAGCCCCAGCATTTT. It is translated as CASSQGQFQPQHF. The rearrangement uses TRBV14 and TRBJ1-5; a possible D gene is TRBD1 (5 bases). The CDR3 covers 13 residues. Trimming cost V 1 base and J 6 bases, with 7 bases left between them. Per germline, CDR1 SGHDN and CDR2 FVKESK.

The chain has TRBV2 and TRBJ2-7; 8 bases align to TRBD1. The CDR3 runs 14 residues. The V and J ends lost 8 bases and 6 bases, in that order; junction bases with no gene match: 12. Germline assignment: CDR1 SNHLY and CDR2 FYNNEI. The CDR3 loop reads CASQTQGAFGEQYF. The CDR3 DNA sequence: TGTGCCAGCCAAACGCAGGGGGCGTTCGGCGAGCAGTACTTC.

V and J are TRBV5-6 and TRBJ1-2; D gene unclear. CDR3 length: 15 amino acids. The germline gives CDR1 SGHDT, CDR2 YYEEEE. V gave up 0 bases and J gave up 7 bases, with 16 bases separating them. The CDR3 nucleotides read TGTGCCAGCAGCTTGGAATTGGAGGGAAGGGTTGGCTACACCTTC. This gives the protein CASSLELEGRVGYTF.

The rearrangement joins TRBV30 to TRBJ2-2; 8 bases match TRBD1. CDR1 GTSNPN and CDR2 SVGIG come from the germline V gene (reference sequence). Unmatched junction bases numbered 5, after V lost 3 bases and J lost 5 bases. The CDR3 sequence is 14 residues long. The CDR3 protein is CAWSRTGRTGELFF. CDR3 DNA sequence: TGTGCCTGGAGCCGGACAGGGCGTACCGGGGAGCTGTTTTTT.

This clone was picked up one time. This chain links TRBV6-1 with TRBJ1-5; D is possibly TRBD1 (6 bases). This CDR3 spans 18 amino acids. V lost 1 base to trimming and J lost 6 bases, with 22 bases between them. CDR1 is MNHNS and CDR2 is SASEGT in the germline V gene. The CDR3 DNA reads TGTGCCAGCAGTGAAGAAGTAGGGGGGGTTGGGGGCGGTCAGCCCCAGCATTTT. The encoded protein is CASSEEVGGVGGGQPQHF.

This clone was counted a single time. The V call is TRBV9, the J call TRBJ2-3, with 7 bases lining up with TRBD1. This CDR3 has 15 amino acids. Germline V gene sequence: CDR1 SGDLS, CDR2 YYNGEE. Losses at the gene ends were 4 bases for V and 0 bases for J; bases not matched to a gene: 5. CDR3 in DNA: TGTGCCAGCAGCCTGGGACAGCCTAGCACAGATACGCAGTATTTT. As protein: CASSLGQPSTDTQYF.

V is TRBV11-3 and J is TRBJ2-5; no definite D call. The CDR3 extends over 13 amino acids. The V and J ends lost 1 base and 3 bases respectively, with 6 bases between them. Germline V lookup: CDR1 SGHNT, CDR2 YENEEA. The CDR3 loop is CASSLGIKETQYF. The CDR3 region has the DNA TGTGCCAGCAGCTTAGGTATAAAAGAGACCCAGTACTTC.

A single count supports this clone. This chain connects TRBV28 to TRBJ2-6, with TRBD1 matching 7 bases. Per the germline V gene, CDR1 is MDHEN and CDR2 is SYDVKM. The CDR3 runs to 17 residues. V was clipped by 6 bases and J by 0 bases; unmatched bases: 8. The CDR3 here is CASSENRGRSGANVLTF. As DNA, the CDR3 is TGTGCCAGCAGCGAGAACAGGGGCCGCTCTGGGGCCAACGTCCTGACTTTC.

This chain connects TRBV2 to TRBJ1-6, with TRBD1 matching 10 bases. V lost 8 bases, J lost 10 bases, and 5 bases stayed unmatched. The CDR3 spans 13 residues. Germline V gene data show CDR1 as SNHLY and CDR2 as FYNNEI. The CDR3 nucleotides are TGTGCCAGCGAGACAGGGGGCCCCTCACCCCTCCACTTT. Its protein is CASETGGPSPLHF. Combining the CDR3 with reference TRBV2 and TRBJ1-6 gives the whole variable domain EPEVTQTPSHQVTQMGQEVILRCVPISNHLYFYWYRQILGQKVEFLVSFYNNEISEKSEIFDDQFSVERPDGSNFTLKIRSTKLEDSAMYFCASETGGPSPLHFGNGTRLTVT.